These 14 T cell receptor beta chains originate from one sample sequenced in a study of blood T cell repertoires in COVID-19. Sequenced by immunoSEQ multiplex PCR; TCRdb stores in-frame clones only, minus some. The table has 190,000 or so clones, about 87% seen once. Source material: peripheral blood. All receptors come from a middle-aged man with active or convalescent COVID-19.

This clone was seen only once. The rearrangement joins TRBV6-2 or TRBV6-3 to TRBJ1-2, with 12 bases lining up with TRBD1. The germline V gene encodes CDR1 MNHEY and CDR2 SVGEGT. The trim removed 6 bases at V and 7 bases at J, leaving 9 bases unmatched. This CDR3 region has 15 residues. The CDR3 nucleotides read TGTGCCAGCAGACCTGGGACAGGGGGCTCGGTTGGCTACACCTTC. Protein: CASRPGTGGSVGYTF.

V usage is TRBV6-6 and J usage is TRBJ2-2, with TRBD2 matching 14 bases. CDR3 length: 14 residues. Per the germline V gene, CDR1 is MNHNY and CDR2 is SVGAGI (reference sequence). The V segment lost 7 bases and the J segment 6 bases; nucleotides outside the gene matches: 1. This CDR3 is CASMGLAGAGELFF. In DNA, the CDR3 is TGTGCCAGCATGGGACTAGCGGGGGCCGGGGAGCTGTTTTTT.

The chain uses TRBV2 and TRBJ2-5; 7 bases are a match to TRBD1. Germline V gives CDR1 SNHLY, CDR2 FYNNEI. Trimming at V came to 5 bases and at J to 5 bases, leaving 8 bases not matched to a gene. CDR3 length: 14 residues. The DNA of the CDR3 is TGTGCCAGCAGTACTGACAGGGCGATGGAGACCCAGTACTTC. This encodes CASSTDRAMETQYF. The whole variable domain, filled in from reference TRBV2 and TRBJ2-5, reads EPEVTQTPSHQVTQMGQEVILRCVPISNHLYFYWYRQILGQKVEFLVSFYNNEISEKSEIFDDQFSVERPDGSNFTLKIRSTKLEDSAMYFCASSTDRAMETQYFGPGTRLLVL.

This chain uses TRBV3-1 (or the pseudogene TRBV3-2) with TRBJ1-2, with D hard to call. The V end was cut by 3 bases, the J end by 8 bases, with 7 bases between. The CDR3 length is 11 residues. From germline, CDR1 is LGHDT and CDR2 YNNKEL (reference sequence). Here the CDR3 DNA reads TGTGCCAGCAGCCATGGGAGCGGCTACACCTTC. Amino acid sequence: CASSHGSGYTF.

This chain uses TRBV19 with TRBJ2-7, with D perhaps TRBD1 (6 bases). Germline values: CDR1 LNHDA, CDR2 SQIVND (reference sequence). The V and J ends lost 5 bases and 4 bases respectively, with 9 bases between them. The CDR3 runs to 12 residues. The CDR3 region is CASSEQGYEQYF. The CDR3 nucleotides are TGTGCCAGTAGTGAACAGGGATACGAGCAGTACTTC. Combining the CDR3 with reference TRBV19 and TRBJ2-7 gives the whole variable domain DGGITQSPKYLFRKEGQNVTLSCEQNLNHDAMYWYRQDPGQGLRLIYYSQIVNDFQKGDIAEGYSVSREKKESFPLTVTSAQKNPTAFYLCASSEQGYEQYFGPGTRLTVT.

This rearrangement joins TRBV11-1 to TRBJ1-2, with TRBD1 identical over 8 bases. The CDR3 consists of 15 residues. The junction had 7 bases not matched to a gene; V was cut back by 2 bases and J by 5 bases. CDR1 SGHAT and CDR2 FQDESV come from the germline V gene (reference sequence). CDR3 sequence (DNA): TGTGCCAGCAGCTTACTGGGACAGGAGTCTTATGGCTACACCTTC. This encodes CASSLLGQESYGYTF.

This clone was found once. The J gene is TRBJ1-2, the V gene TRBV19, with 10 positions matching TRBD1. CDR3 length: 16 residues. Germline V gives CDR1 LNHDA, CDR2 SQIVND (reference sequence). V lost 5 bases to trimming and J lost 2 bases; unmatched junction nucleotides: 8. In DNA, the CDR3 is TGTGCCAGTAGTGCGGGACAGGGGAGGCCCAACTATGGCTACACCTTC. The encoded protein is CASSAGQGRPNYGYTF.

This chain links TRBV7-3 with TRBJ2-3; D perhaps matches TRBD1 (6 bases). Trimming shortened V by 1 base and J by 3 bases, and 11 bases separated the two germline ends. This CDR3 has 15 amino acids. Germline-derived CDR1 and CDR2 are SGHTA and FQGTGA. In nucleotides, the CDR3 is TGTGCCAGCAGCTTAAGGCCAGGGGAAACAGATACGCAGTATTTT. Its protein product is CASSLRPGETDTQYF.

DNA for the CDR3: TGTGCCACCAGTGATACCGGGACAGGGGGCGAGACCCAGTACTTC. It codes for CATSDTGTGGETQYF. The V and J genes are TRBV24-1 and TRBJ2-5; 12 bases are a match to TRBD1. V dropped 3 bases and J dropped 5; count of bases not matched to a gene: 3. The CDR3 extends over 15 amino acids. Germline lookup yields CDR1 KGHDR and CDR2 SFDVKD.

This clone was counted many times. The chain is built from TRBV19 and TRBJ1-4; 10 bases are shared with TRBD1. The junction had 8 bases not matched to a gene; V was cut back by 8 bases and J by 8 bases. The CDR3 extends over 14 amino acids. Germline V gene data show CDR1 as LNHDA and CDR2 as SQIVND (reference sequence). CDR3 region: CASRQDRGREKLFF. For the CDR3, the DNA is TGTGCCAGTCGCCAGGACAGGGGGAGAGAAAAACTGTTTTTT.

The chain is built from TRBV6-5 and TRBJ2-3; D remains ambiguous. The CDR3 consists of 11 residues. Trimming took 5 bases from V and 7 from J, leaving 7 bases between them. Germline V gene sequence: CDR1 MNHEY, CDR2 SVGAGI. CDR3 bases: TGTGCCAGCAGTCTCCTTAATACGCAGTATTTT. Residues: CASSLLNTQYF.

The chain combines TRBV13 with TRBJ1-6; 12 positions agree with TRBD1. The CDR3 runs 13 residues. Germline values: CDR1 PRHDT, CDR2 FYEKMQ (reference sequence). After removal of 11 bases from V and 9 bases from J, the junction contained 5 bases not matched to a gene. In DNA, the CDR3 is TGTGCCTCCCGGGGACAGGGGGCTTCACCCCTCCACTTT. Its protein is CASRGQGASPLHF.

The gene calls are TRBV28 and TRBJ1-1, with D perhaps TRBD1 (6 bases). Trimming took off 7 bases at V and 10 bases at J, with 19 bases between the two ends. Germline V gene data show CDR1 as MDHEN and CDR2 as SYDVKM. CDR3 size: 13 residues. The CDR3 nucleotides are TGTGCCAGCACCTCGCAGGGGCCCCGAAGAGCTTTCTTT. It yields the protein CASTSQGPRRAFF.

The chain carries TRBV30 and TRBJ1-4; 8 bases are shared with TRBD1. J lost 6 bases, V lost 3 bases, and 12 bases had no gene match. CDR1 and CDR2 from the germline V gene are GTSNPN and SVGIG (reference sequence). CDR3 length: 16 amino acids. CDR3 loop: CAWSPRGQGLDEKLFF. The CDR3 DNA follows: TGTGCCTGGAGCCCACGTGGACAGGGTCTAGATGAAAAACTGTTTTTT. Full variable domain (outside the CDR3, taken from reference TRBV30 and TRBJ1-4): SQTIHQWPATLVQPVGSPLSLECTVEGTSNPNLYWYRQAAGRGLQLLFYSVGIGQISSEVPQNLSASRPQDRQFILSSKKLLLSDSGFYLCAWSPRGQGLDEKLFFGSGTQLSVL.